The 22 T cell receptor beta chains below were found in one sample sequenced in a study of blood T cell repertoires in COVID-19. The protocol was immunoSEQ multiplex PCR, while the TCRdb copy is restricted to in-frame clones and leaves out a portion. The sample yields roughly 110,000 clones, 89% seen once. Source material: peripheral blood. These TCRs come from a man aged 35-49 years with active or convalescent COVID-19.

The chain links TRBV10-3 to TRBJ2-7; TRBD1 agrees at 9 bases. V shed 4 bases, J shed 7 bases, and the junction held 14 bases outside the gene matches. Germline V lookup: CDR1 ENHRY, CDR2 SYGVKD. The CDR3 runs to 16 residues. The CDR3 DNA sequence: TGTGCCATCAGTGCCGGGTCTCTACAGGGGGCCGGGGAGCAGTACTTC. As protein: CAISAGSLQGAGEQYF.

This chain uses TRBV7-2 with TRBJ2-1, with a possible D match to TRBD2 (7 bases). V was pared by 3 bases and J by 2 bases, with 17 bases between. Germline V gene sequence: CDR1 SGHTA, CDR2 FQGNSA. This CDR3 has 17 amino acids. DNA for the CDR3: TGTGCCAGCAGCTTTGTTTTAGGGGGAGGGCCCTACAATGAGCAGTTCTTC. Translation gives CASSFVLGGGPYNEQFF. The variable domain in full, completed from reference TRBV7-2 and TRBJ2-1, reads GAGVSQSPSNKVTEKGKDVELRCDPISGHTALYWYRQSLGQGLEFLIYFQGNSAPDKSGLPSDRFSAERTGGSVSTLTIQRTQQEDSAVYLCASSFVLGGGPYNEQFFGPGTRLTVL.

The rearrangement links TRBV28 to TRBJ2-3; D perhaps matches TRBD2 (5 bases). Germline loops: CDR1 MDHEN, CDR2 SYDVKM. The length of the CDR3 is 16 residues. The V end lost 3 bases, the J end lost 1 base, and 14 bases lay between the germline ends. Here the CDR3 DNA reads TGTGCCAGCAGTTTCCGGGGTTCCCGGGGCACAGATACGCAGTATTTT. Its translation is CASSFRGSRGTDTQYF.

The rearrangement uses TRBV5-1 and TRBJ2-3; 7 nucleotides match TRBD2. V lost 5 bases, J lost 0 bases, and 9 bases stayed unmatched. Looked up from germline, CDR1 is SGHRS and CDR2 is YFSETQ. CDR3 length: 16 residues. The CDR3, as DNA: TGCGCCAGCAGGCTCTTCCTTAGCGGGAGCACAGATACGCAGTATTTT. Amino acids: CASRLFLSGSTDTQYF.

V usage is TRBV7-9 and J usage is TRBJ2-5, with 7 bases aligning to TRBD1. The trim removed 5 bases at V and 1 base at J, leaving 1 base unmatched. The CDR3 consists of 13 residues. Per the germline V gene, CDR1 is SEHNR and CDR2 is FQNEAQ (reference sequence). This chain's CDR3 is CASSRDSQETQYF. In nucleotides, the CDR3 is TGTGCCAGCAGCCGGGACAGCCAAGAGACCCAGTACTTC.

The chain recombines TRBV7-2 with TRBJ2-7; the match to TRBD1 covers 9 bases. The CDR3 consists of 16 residues. V dropped 4 bases and J dropped 1; count of bases not matched to a gene: 8. CDR1 and CDR2 (germline): SGHTA, FQGNSA. CDR3 sequence: CASSYLQGTGSYEQYF. CDR3 coding DNA: TGTGCCAGCAGCTACCTCCAAGGGACAGGGTCCTACGAGCAGTACTTC.

The CDR3 loop is CASSGPGGGNQPQHF. The CDR3 coding sequence is TGTGCCAGCAGTGGACCGGGAGGTGGCAATCAGCCCCAGCATTTT. The chain joins TRBV2 to TRBJ1-5; unclear D gene. The V gene lost 4 bases and the J gene lost 2 bases, with 12 bases spanning the gap. The CDR3 is made up of 15 amino acids. Germline CDR1 and CDR2: SNHLY and FYNNEI.

J is TRBJ1-5 and V is TRBV19; 12 bases map to TRBD1. CDR3 size: 15 residues. Losses at the gene ends were 8 bases for V and 7 bases for J; bases not matched to a gene: 9. CDR1 and CDR2 from the germline V gene are LNHDA and SQIVND (reference sequence). Here the CDR3 DNA reads TGTGCCAGTTCTTCCGGGACAGGGGGCGGGCAGCCCCAGCATTTT. Protein: CASSSGTGGGQPQHF.

This chain links TRBV5-4 with TRBJ1-4; D uncertain. The germline V gene encodes CDR1 SGHNT and CDR2 YYREEE (reference sequence). Trimming stripped 1 base from V and 7 bases from J, with 11 bases between. This CDR3 contains 14 residues. CDR3 sequence reads: CASSLTEEGEKLFF. The CDR3 region has the DNA TGTGCCAGCAGCTTGACAGAGGAGGGTGAAAAACTGTTTTTT.

This clone is a singleton in its sample. This chain joins TRBV28 and TRBJ1-5; D uncertain. Germline CDR1 is MDHEN and CDR2 is SYDVKM. Between the trimmed V and J ends, which lost 6 bases and 0 bases, there was a span of 3 bases. The CDR3 runs 12 residues. CDR3 nucleotides: TGTGCCAGCAGATATAGCAATCAGCCCCAGCATTTT. It specifies CASRYSNQPQHF.

The chain combines TRBV7-9 with TRBJ2-1, with D perhaps matching TRBD1 (6 bases). Looked up from germline, CDR1 is SEHNR and CDR2 is FQNEAQ (reference sequence). The CDR3 is made up of 16 amino acids. The V gene lost 0 bases and the J gene lost 3 bases, with 12 bases spanning the gap. Here the CDR3 reads CASSLARTALYNEQFF. The CDR3 bases are TGTGCCAGCAGCTTAGCGAGGACAGCCCTCTACAATGAGCAGTTCTTC. The variable domain in full, with the rest retrieved from reference TRBV7-9 and TRBJ2-1, is DTGVSQNPRHKITKRGQNVTFRCDPISEHNRLYWYRQTLGQGPEFLTYFQNEAQLEKSRLLSDRFSAERPKGSFSTLEIQRTEQGDSAMYLCASSLARTALYNEQFFGPGTRLTVL.

V usage is TRBV18 and J usage is TRBJ2-1; 10 bases are a match to TRBD2. Germline lookup yields CDR1 KGHSH and CDR2 LQKENI. V trimming: 3 bases; J trimming: 8 bases; junction bases outside the gene matches: 10. This CDR3 region has 16 residues. In nucleotides, the CDR3 is TGTGCCAGCTCACCCACCGGAACTAGCGGGAAATATGAGCAGTTCTTC. Protein sequence: CASSPTGTSGKYEQFF.

The genes are TRBV11-2 and TRBJ1-2; no clear D gene. CDR3 size: 17 residues. Germline CDR1 reads SGHAT; CDR2 reads FQNNGV. V was cut by 6 bases and J by 0 bases, with 20 bases left in between. The CDR3 spells CASSPPWRGPANYGYTF. The DNA for the CDR3 is TGTGCCAGCAGTCCCCCGTGGAGAGGGCCAGCTAACTATGGCTACACCTTC.

The CDR3 loop is CASKEGTNQPQHF. The CDR3 bases are TGTGCCAGTAAGGAGGGGACCAATCAGCCCCAGCATTTT. The V call is TRBV19, the J call TRBJ1-5; perhaps TRBD1 as D (5 bases). V lost 7 bases and J lost 3, with 10 bases in between. Germline CDR1 is LNHDA and CDR2 is SQIVND (reference sequence). The CDR3 is made up of 13 amino acids.

V and J are TRBV6-4 and TRBJ1-2, with a tentative D call TRBD1 (5 bases). CDR1 MRHNA and CDR2 SNTAGT come from the germline V gene. Trimming removed 3 bases at V and 7 bases at J, with 9 bases between. The CDR3 totals 12 residues. CDR3 bases: TGTGCCAGCAGTGAGCCGGGGGGTGGCTACACCTTC. It yields the protein CASSEPGGGYTF.

This clone showed up just once. This rearrangement joins TRBV6-5 to TRBJ2-5, with 9 bases that match TRBD1. The V gene's germline CDR1 is MNHEY and CDR2 SVGAGI. Trimming cost V 7 bases and J 1 base; bases outside gene matches: 4. The CDR3 has 14 residues. CDR3 protein: CASNRDRVQETQYF. The CDR3 coding sequence is TGTGCCAGCAATAGGGACAGGGTCCAAGAGACCCAGTACTTC.

J is TRBJ1-6 and V is TRBV5-1; 7 bases map to TRBD1. This CDR3 comprises 14 residues. The junction had 5 bases not matched to a gene; V was cut back by 7 bases and J by 4 bases. Germline-derived CDR1 and CDR2 are SGHRS and YFSETQ. The CDR3 reads CASALGQYNSPLHF. The DNA for the CDR3 is TGCGCCAGCGCCTTGGGACAGTATAATTCACCCCTCCACTTT.

For this clone: The conserved phenylalanine or tryptophan normally closing the CDR3 is absent here, so this likely arose from a read error. No DNA is shown, since the ends of the CDR3 on it are uncertain; the CDR3 is the one TCRdb lists. The chain employs TRBV3-1 (or the pseudogene TRBV3-2) and TRBJ2-3; TRBD2 was called by the table and not checked on the DNA. The CDR3 length is 9 residues, termini included. Germline CDR1 reads LGHDT; CDR2 reads YNNKEL (reference sequence). CDR3: CASSQDPVR.

The chain is built from TRBV10-1 and TRBJ2-2; 7 nucleotides agree with TRBD2. CDR1 WNHNN and CDR2 SYGVQD come from the germline V gene (reference sequence). The CDR3 is 14 residues long. V lost 2 bases to trimming and J lost 13 bases; unmatched junction nucleotides: 10. The DNA of the CDR3 is TGCGCCAGCAGTGAGGCGTCTAGCGGTCTGAGGCTGTTTTTT. Translation: CASSEASSGLRLFF.

The chain links TRBV6-1 to TRBJ1-2; TRBD1 aligns across 7 bases. This CDR3 contains 14 residues. The ends lost 1 base at V and 6 bases at J; junction bases unmatched: 5. Germline V gene lookup returns CDR1 MNHNS and CDR2 SASEGT. For the CDR3, the DNA is TGTGCCAGCAGTGAAGACGGGACAGACCATGGCTACACCTTC. Translating gives CASSEDGTDHGYTF.

The gene calls are TRBV2 and TRBJ1-4, with 7 positions matching TRBD1. V lost 5 bases and J lost 5; bases outside the gene matches: 8. The CDR3 is 15 residues long. Germline V lookup: CDR1 SNHLY, CDR2 FYNNEI. CDR3 sequence reads: CASSSPGTENEKLFF. CDR3 DNA sequence: TGTGCCAGCAGTTCGCCCGGGACAGAAAATGAAAAACTGTTTTTT.

The chain combines TRBV15 with TRBJ1-5; D not resolved. Trimming took off 0 bases at V and 6 bases at J, with 6 bases between the two ends. Germline V CDR1 and CDR2: LNHNV, YYDKDF (reference sequence). The CDR3 totals 13 residues. CDR3 residues: CATSRDRGQPQHF. The CDR3 DNA reads as TGTGCCACCAGCAGAGATCGGGGTCAGCCCCAGCATTTT.